The T cell receptor (beta chain) described here comes from a study of naive and memory T cell subsets. Study results and limitations: The RNA method is potentially sensitive to activation and differentiation changes.

The library had UMIs added by 3' ligation of an oligonucleotide to TCR cDNA. RNA was extracted from approximately 2.4 ml of whole blood of healthy adults. The SP2 primer and nested alpha and beta constant region primers amplified ligated cDNA in four rounds. TCRdb recomputed calls from the 5' RACE reads with MiXCR, one row per CDR3 protein. The table has 45,000 to 55,000 distinct CDR3 sequences, about 4.5% seen once. This clonotype was observed at least ten times. The antigen is undetermined. The CDR3 is 12 amino acids. Per germline, CDR1 SQVTM and CDR2 ANQGSEA. Trimming left V 3 bases short and J 1 base short, with 6 bases between.

The receptor was isolated from a female donor in good health. This chain links TRBV29-1 with TRBJ1-1; D remains ambiguous. The DNA for the CDR3 is TGCAGCGTTGAGTGGGAGAACACTGAAGCTTTCTTT. This codes for CSVEWENTEAFF.